The 7 T cell receptor beta chains given below trace back to one sample, sequenced in a study of cytomegalovirus exposure and HLA in healthy donors. 13 Jbeta primers and 60 Vbeta primers were used for the PCR. TCRdb keeps only in-frame clones here, not all; method: immunoSEQ multiplex PCR. Its table lists tens of thousands of clones. Source material: PBMCs. The source of these receptors is a female donor in good health and CMV-seropositive.

This chain connects TRBV18 to TRBJ2-3, with 10 bases lining up with TRBD1. This CDR3 has 15 residues. The V and J ends lost 4 bases and 5 bases, in that order; junction bases with no gene match: 6. CDR1 is KGHSH and CDR2 is LQKENI in the germline V gene. CDR3: CASSLRQGAGDTQYF. For the CDR3, the DNA is TGTGCCAGCTCACTCCGACAGGGGGCTGGAGATACGCAGTATTTT.

This chain joins TRBV19 and TRBJ1-1; 8 positions agree with TRBD1. Germline values: CDR1 LNHDA, CDR2 SQIVND (reference sequence). The V and J ends lost 1 base and 4 bases, in that order; junction bases with no gene match: 11. CDR3 length equals 17 residues. CDR3 loop: CASSIGARGRGGTEAFF. The DNA of the CDR3 is TGTGCCAGTAGTATAGGTGCCAGGGGGCGCGGAGGCACTGAAGCTTTCTTT.

With respect to this clone: At one of its ends the junction is not consistent with the germline gene, which may arise from a read error. The chain couples TRBV7-7 to TRBJ2-1; TRBD2 matches 8 bases. The germline V gene encodes CDR1 SSHAT and CDR2 FNYEAQ (reference sequence). This CDR3 has 15 amino acids. The CDR3 DNA sequence: TGTGCTAGCAGCTTATTCGCGGGAGGTCTTCGGGAGCAGTTCTTC. This gives the protein CASSLFAGGLREQFF.

The J gene is TRBJ1-5, the V gene TRBV27, with D perhaps TRBD1 (6 bases). This CDR3 region has 16 residues. The V end was cut by 3 bases, the J end by 0 bases, with 12 bases between. Germline CDR1 is MNHEY and CDR2 is SMNVEV (reference sequence). The CDR3 sequence is CASSLRGQGSNQPQHF. In DNA, the CDR3 is TGTGCCAGCAGTTTGCGGGGGCAGGGTAGCAATCAGCCCCAGCATTTT.

The chain links TRBV6-5 to TRBJ2-1, with D possibly being TRBD2 (6 bases). Trimming removed 7 bases from V and 3 bases from J, with 16 bases in between. The CDR3 is 15 residues long. Germline V gives CDR1 MNHEY, CDR2 SVGAGI. The CDR3 protein is CASTPSGAIYNEQFF. The CDR3 DNA reads TGTGCCAGCACCCCGTCGGGAGCTATCTACAATGAGCAGTTCTTC.

The chain recombines TRBV2 with TRBJ2-7, with TRBD2 matching over 10 bases. The ends lost 5 bases at V and 4 bases at J; junction bases unmatched: 5. CDR3 length: 14 amino acids. Per the germline V gene, CDR1 is SNHLY and CDR2 is FYNNEI. The CDR3 DNA is TGTGCCAGCAGTCGATATAGCGGGGGGTACGAGCAGTACTTC. Translating gives CASSRYSGGYEQYF.

The V gene is TRBV28, the J gene TRBJ2-7; 14 nucleotides match TRBD2. Trimming took 4 bases from V and 3 from J; bases not matched to a gene: 14. CDR3 length: 19 residues. The V gene's germline CDR1 is MDHEN and CDR2 SYDVKM. CDR3 sequence (DNA): TGTGCCAGCAGTTCGGAGGGGGTGACTAGCGGGAGGGGGCTCTACGAGCAGTACTTC. It translates to CASSSEGVTSGRGLYEQYF.